This T cell receptor beta chain was captured in a study of T-cell reconstitution after alpha-beta-depleted transplantation in children. The study's findings and limits: T cells produced anew were the main source of T-cell counts and diversity one year after transplant. In patients about two months after transplant, alpha-beta T cells reportedly arose from several hundred expanded graft clones. Some patients owed their high day-60 TCRbeta diversity to surviving recipient T cells and thymic progenitors.

The TCRbeta library incorporated unique molecular identifiers. TCRdb reprocessed the PCR reads with MiXCR, giving one entry per CDR3 protein. The table records approximately 490,000 distinct CDR3 sequences, 10% of them present only once. There are 17 residues in the CDR3. Germline CDR1 and CDR2: MDHEN and SYDVKM. V trimming: 5 bases; J trimming: 7 bases; junction bases outside the gene matches: 16. This clonotype was counted many times. Its antigen is unknown. The chain couples TRBV28 to TRBJ2-7, with 11 bases lining up with TRBD2. Here the sequenced sample was PBMCs, taken before TCRalphabeta/CD19-depleted stem cell transplant. The source of this sequence is a child aged 2 to 10 with inherited bone marrow failure, due to receive a stem cell transplant. In nucleotides, the CDR3 is TGTGCCAGCAGTACCCGACTAGCGGGAATCACACACCATGAGCAGTACTTC. Encoded protein: CASSTRLAGITHHEQYF.